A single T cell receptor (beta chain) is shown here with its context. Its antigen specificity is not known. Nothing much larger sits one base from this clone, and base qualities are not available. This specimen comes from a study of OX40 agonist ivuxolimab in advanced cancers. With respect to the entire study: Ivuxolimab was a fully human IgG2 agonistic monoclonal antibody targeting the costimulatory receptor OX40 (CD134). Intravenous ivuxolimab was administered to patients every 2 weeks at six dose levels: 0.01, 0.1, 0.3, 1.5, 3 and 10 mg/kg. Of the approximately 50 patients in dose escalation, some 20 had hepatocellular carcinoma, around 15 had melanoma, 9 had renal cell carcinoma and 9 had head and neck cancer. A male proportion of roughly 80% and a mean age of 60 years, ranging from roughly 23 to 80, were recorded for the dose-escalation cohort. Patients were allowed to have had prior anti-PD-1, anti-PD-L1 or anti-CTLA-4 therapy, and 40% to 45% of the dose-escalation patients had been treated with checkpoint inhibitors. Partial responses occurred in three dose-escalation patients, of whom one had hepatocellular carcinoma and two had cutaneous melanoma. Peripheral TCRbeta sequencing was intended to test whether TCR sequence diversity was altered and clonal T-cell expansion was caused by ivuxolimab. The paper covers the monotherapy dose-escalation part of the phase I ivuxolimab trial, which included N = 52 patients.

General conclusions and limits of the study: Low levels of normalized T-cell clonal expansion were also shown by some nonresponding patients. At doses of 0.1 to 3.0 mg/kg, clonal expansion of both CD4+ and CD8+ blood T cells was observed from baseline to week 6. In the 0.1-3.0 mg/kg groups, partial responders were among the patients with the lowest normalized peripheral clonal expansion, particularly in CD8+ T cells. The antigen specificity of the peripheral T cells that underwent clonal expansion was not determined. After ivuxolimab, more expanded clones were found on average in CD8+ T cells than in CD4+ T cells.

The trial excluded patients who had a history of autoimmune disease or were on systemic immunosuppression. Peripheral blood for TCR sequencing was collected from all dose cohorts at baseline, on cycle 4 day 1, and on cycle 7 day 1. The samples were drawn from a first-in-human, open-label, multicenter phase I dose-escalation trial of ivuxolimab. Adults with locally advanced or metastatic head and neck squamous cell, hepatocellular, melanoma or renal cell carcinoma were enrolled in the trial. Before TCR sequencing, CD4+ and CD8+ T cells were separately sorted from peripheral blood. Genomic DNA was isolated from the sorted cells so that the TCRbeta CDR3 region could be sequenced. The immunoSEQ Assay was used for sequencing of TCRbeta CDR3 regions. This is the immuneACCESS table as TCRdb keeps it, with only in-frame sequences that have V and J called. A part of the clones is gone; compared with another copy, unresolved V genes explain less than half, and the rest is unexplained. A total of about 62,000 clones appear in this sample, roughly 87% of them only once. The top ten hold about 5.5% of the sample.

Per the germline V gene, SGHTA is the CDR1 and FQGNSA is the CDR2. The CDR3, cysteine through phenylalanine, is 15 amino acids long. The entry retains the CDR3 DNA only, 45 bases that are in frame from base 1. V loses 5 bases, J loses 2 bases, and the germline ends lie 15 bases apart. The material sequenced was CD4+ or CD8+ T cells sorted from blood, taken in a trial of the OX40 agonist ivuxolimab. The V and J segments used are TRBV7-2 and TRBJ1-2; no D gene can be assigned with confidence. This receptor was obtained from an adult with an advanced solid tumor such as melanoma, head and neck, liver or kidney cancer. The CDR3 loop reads CASSHEAVMNYGYTF. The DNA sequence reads TGTGCCAGCAGCCATGAGGCAGTGATGAACTATGGCTACACCTTC.